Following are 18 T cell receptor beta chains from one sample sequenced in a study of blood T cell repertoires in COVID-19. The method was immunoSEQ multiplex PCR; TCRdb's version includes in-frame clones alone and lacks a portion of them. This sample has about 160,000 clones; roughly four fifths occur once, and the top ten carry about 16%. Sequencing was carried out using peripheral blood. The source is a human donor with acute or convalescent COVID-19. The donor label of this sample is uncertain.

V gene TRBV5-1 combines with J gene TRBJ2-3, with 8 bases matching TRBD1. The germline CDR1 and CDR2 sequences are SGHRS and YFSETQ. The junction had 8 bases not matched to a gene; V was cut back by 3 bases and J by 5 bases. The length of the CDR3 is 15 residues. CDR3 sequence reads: CASSWDRPAGDTQYF. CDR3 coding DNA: TGCGCCAGCAGCTGGGACAGGCCGGCGGGAGATACGCAGTATTTT.

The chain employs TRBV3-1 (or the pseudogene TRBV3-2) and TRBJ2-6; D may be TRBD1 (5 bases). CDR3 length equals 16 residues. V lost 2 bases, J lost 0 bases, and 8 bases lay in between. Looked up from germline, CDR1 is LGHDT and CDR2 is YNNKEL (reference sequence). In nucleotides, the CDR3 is TGTGCCAGCAGCCAACCCAGGGCCTCTGGGGCCAACGTCCTGACTTTC. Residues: CASSQPRASGANVLTF.

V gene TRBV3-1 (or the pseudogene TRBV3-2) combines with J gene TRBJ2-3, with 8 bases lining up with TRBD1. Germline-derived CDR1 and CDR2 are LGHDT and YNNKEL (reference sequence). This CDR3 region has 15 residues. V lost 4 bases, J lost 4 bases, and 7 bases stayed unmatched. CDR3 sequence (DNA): TGTGCCAGCAGCCGGGGTCCGACAGGGGCAGATACGCAGTATTTT. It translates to CASSRGPTGADTQYF.

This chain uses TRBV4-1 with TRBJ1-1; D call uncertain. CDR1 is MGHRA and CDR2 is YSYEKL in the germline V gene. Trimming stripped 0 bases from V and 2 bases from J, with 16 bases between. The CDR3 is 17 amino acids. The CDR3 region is CASSQDPPRGGNTEAFF. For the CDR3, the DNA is TGCGCCAGCAGCCAAGACCCGCCCCGGGGAGGAAACACTGAAGCTTTCTTT.

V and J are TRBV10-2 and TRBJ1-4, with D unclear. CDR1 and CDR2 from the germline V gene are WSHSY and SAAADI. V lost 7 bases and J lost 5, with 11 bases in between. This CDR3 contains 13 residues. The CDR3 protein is CASTPVQNEKLFF. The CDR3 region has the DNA TGCGCCAGCACGCCGGTACAGAATGAAAAACTGTTTTTT.

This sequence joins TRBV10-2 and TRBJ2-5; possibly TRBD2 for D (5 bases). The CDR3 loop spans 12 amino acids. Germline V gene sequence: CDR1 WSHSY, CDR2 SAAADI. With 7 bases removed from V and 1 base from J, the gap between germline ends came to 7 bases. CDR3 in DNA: TGCGCCAGCAAGGACTTCCAAGAGACCCAGTACTTC. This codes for CASKDFQETQYF.

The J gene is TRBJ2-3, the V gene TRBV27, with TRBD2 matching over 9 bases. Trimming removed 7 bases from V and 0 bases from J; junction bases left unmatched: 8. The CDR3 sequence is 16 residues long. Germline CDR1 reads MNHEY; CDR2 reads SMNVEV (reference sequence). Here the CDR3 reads CASTTKAGGSTDTQYF. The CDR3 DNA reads TGTGCCAGCACAACCAAAGCGGGGGGAAGCACAGATACGCAGTATTTT.

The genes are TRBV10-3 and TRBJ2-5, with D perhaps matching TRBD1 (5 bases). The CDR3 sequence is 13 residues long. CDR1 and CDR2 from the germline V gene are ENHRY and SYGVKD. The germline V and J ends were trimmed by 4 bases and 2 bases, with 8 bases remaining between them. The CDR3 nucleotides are TGTGCCATCAGTGTGGGGCAGCAAGAGACCCAGTACTTC. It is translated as CAISVGQQETQYF.

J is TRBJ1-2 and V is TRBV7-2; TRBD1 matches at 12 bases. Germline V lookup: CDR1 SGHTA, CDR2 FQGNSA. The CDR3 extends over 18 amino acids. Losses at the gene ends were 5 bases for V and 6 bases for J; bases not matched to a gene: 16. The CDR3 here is CASSPSPGTGGLMDGYTF. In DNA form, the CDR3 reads TGTGCCAGCAGCCCATCCCCCGGGACAGGGGGCTTGATGGATGGCTACACCTTC. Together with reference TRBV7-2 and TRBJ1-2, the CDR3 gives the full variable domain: GAGVSQSPSNKVTEKGKDVELRCDPISGHTALYWYRQSLGQGLEFLIYFQGNSAPDKSGLPSDRFSAERTGGSVSTLTIQRTQQEDSAVYLCASSPSPGTGGLMDGYTFGSGTRLTVV.

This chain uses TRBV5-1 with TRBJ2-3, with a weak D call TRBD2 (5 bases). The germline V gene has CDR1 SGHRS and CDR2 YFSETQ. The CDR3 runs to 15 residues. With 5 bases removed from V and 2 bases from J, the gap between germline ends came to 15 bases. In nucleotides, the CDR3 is TGCGCCAGCAGGTCACGGGGAGATATCACAGATACGCAGTATTTT. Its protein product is CASRSRGDITDTQYF. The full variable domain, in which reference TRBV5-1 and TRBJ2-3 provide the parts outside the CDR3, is KAGVTQTPRYLIKTRGQQVTLSCSPISGHRSVSWYQQTPGQGLQFLFEYFSETQRNKGNFPGRFSGRQFSNSRSEMNVSTLELGDSALYLCASRSRGDITDTQYFGPGTRLTVL.

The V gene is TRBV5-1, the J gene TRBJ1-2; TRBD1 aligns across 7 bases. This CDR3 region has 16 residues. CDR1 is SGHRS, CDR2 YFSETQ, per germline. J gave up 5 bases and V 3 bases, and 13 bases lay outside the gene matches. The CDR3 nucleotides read TGCGCCAGCAGCTCCTTTCGACAGGGAAGGGGGTATGGCTACACCTTC. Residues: CASSSFRQGRGYGYTF.

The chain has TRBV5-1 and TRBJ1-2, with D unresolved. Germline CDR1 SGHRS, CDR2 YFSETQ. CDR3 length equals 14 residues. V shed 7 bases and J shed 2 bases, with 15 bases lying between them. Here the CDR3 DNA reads TGCGCCAGCGCCCTGACGGACTCCAACTATGGCTACACCTTC. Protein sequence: CASALTDSNYGYTF. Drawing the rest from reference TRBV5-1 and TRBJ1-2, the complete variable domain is KAGVTQTPRYLIKTRGQQVTLSCSPISGHRSVSWYQQTPGQGLQFLFEYFSETQRNKGNFPGRFSGRQFSNSRSEMNVSTLELGDSALYLCASALTDSNYGYTFGSGTRLTVV.

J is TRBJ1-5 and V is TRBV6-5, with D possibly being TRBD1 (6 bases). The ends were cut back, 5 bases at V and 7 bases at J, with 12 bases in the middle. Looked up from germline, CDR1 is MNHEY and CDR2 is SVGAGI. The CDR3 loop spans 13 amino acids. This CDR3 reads CASSTGTEQPQHF. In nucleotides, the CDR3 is TGTGCCAGCAGTACAGGGACGGAACAGCCCCAGCATTTT.

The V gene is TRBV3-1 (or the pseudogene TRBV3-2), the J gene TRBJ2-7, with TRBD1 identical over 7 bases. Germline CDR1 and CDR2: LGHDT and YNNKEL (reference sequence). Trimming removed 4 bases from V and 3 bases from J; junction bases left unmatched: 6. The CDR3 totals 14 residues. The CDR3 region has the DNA TGTGCCAGCAGCCCGACAGGGTACCTCTACGAGCAGTACTTC. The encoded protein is CASSPTGYLYEQYF.

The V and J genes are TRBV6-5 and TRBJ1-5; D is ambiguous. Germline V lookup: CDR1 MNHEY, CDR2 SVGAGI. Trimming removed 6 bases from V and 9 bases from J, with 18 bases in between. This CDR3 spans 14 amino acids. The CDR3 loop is CASSQPTQPGPQHF. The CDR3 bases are TGTGCCAGCAGCCAGCCGACACAGCCAGGGCCCCAGCATTTT.

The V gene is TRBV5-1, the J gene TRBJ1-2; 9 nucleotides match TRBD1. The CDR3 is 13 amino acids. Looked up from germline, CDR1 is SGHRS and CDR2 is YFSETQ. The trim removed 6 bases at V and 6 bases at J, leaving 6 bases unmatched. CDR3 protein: CASTQQGADGYTF. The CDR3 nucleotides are TGCGCCAGCACCCAACAGGGGGCGGATGGCTACACCTTC.

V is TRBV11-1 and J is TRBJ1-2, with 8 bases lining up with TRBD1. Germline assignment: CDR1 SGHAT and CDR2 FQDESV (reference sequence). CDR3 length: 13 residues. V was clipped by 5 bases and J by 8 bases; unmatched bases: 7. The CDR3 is CASSKDREGGYTF. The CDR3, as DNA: TGTGCCAGCAGCAAGGACAGGGAGGGCGGCTACACCTTC.

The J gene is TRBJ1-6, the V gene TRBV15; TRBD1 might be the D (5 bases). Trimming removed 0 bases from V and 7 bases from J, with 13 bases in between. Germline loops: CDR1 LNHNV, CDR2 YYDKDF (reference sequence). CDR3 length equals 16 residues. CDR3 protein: CATSRDLDRRNSPLHF. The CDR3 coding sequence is TGTGCCACCAGCAGAGATCTCGACAGACGAAATTCACCCCTCCACTTT.